Listed below are T cell receptor beta chains from one sample, sequenced in a study of blood T cells in healthy people across ages. TCRdb fed the 5' RACE reads into MiXCR, producing one record per CDR3 protein. The table lists hundreds of thousands of distinct CDR3 sequences, 58% of them singletons, with around 20% in the top ten. The sequenced sample was blood. These receptors originate from a man aged 25 to 40 in good health. Each CDR3 is given without its conserved first and last residue.

V gene: TRBV6-1; J gene: TRBJ1-2; CDR3 protein: ASSEPGNQGGYT
V gene: TRBV4-2; J gene: TRBJ1-5; CDR3 protein: ASSQSLAGRVQPQH
V gene: TRBV7-2; J gene: TRBJ1-6; CDR3 protein: ASSPSSPLH
V gene: TRBV7-6; J gene: TRBJ1-1; CDR3 protein: ASSLAIRGEAF
V gene: TRBV6-2/TRBV6-3; J gene: TRBJ2-3; CDR3 protein: ASSYGGGSTDTQY
V gene: TRBV6-2/TRBV6-3; J gene: TRBJ2-1; CDR3 protein: ASSAPQRGGHGDEQF
V gene: TRBV3-1; J gene: TRBJ2-3; CDR3 protein: ASSQDPEDTQY
V gene: TRBV6-1; J gene: TRBJ2-7; CDR3 protein: ASRGQLPYEQY
V gene: TRBV6-5; J gene: TRBJ2-1; CDR3 protein: ASSYAGSGNEQF
V gene: TRBV20-1; J gene: TRBJ2-1; CDR3 protein: SPKEELANFNEQF
V gene: TRBV7-2; J gene: TRBJ2-1; CDR3 protein: ASSLNSAQGLYNEQF
V gene: TRBV20-1; J gene: TRBJ1-2; CDR3 protein: SARDSNGYT